This TCR beta chain was profiled in a study of T cell responses to AZD1222 COVID-19 vaccine. Study information: Researchers grouped second doses given at about 4 or about 12 weeks into one pool. Study results and limitations: Donors skewed white British and female; clonal diversity was possibly underestimated.

The table came from immunoSEQ multiplex PCR; TCRdb's copy has only in-frame clones and leaves some out. Of roughly 100,000 clones in the sample, 75% to 95% were seen once. In regard to this clone: Its antigen is not identified.

This receptor was identified in an adult in good health. This sample comprised peripheral blood, obtained on day 0 of AZD1222 vaccination.

In DNA form, the CDR3 reads TGTGCCAGCAGCTTAGAGGTCCAAGAGACCCAGTACTTC. Translating gives CASSLEVQETQYF. The V and J genes are TRBV7-9 and TRBJ2-5; D is unclear. The CDR3 is made up of 13 amino acids. The ends were cut back, 1 base at V and 1 base at J, with 4 bases in the middle. CDR1 SEHNR and CDR2 FQNEAQ come from the germline V gene (reference sequence).